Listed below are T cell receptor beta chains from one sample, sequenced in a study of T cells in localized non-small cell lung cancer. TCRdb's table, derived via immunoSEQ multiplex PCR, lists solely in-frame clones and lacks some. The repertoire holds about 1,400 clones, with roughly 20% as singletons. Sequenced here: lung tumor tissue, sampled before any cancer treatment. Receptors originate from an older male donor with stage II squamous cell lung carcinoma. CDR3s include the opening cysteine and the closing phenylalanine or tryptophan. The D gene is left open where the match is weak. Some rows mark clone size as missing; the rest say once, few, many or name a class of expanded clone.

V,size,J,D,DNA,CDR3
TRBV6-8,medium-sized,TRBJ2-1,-,TGTGCCAGCTCTCCGCGACTAGAATACAATGAGCAGTTCTTC,CASSPRLEYNEQFF
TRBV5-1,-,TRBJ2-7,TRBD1,TGCGCCAGCAGCATCATGGCCACGACAGGGGGCAACGAGCAGTACTTC,CASSIMATTGGNEQYF
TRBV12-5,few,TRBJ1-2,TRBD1,TGTGCCAGCATCCTGGGACAGAGAAGATCCGGCTACACCTTC,CASILGQRRSGYTF
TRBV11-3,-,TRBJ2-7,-,TGTGCCAGCAGCTTAGTGGGGAAGGCCTACGAGCAGTACTTC,CASSLVGKAYEQYF
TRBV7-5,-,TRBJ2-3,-,TGTGCCAGCAGCTTAGGGGCAGGGGACACAGATACGCAGTATTTT,CASSLGAGDTDTQYF
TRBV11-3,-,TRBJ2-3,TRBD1,TGTGCCAGCAGGGTCCGGACAGGGTATTCTAGCACAGATACGCAGTATTTT,CASRVRTGYSSTDTQYF
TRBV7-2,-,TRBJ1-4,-,TGTGCCAGCAGCTTAGGGCAGGGAACGAGGGAAAAACTGTTTTTT,CASSLGQGTREKLFF
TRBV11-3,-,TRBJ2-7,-,TGTGCCAGCAGCATGGACGGTTCGTTAATTCCACTATTCATCTTC,CASSMDGSLIPLFIF
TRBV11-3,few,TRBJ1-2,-,TGTGCCAGCAGCTCCTCCGGGGGCTTCTATGGCTACACCTTC,CASSSSGGFYGYTF
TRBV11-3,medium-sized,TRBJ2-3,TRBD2,TGTGCCAGCAGCACGGGCGGGGGGGCTGGCGATACGCAGTATTTT,CASSTGGGAGDTQYF
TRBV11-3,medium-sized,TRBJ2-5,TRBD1,TGTGCCAGCAGCCCCCGGACAGGAATAGTACAAGAGACCCAGTACTTC,CASSPRTGIVQETQYF
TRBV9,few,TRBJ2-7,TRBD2,TGTGCCAGCAGCGTATCGAGCGGGGGGACCCTCTTCGAGCAGTACTTC,CASSVSSGGTLFEQYF
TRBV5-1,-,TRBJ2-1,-,TGCGCCAGCAGCAAAAGGACAGATTACAATGAGCAGTTCTTC,CASSKRTDYNEQFF
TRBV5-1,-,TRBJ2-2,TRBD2,TGCGCCAGCAGCTTGGACGGGGGGGCGAGCACCGGGGAGCTGTTTTTT,CASSLDGGASTGELFF
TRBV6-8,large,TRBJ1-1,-,TGTGCCAGCATTGACGGGTGGGGTAGGAACACTGAAGCTTTCTTT,CASIDGWGRNTEAFF
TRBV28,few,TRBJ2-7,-,TGTGCCAGCGGCCGTCTAGCGAACTACGAGCAGTACTTC,CASGRLANYEQYF
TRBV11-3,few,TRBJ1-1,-,TGTGCCAGCGGACCATCGACGACCCACTTTCGGGTATACACTGAAGCTTTCTTT,CASGPSTTHFRVYTEAFF
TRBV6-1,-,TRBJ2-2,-,TGTGCCAGCAGTGAAGCTGGGGGATACGGGGAGCTGTTTTTT,CASSEAGGYGELFF
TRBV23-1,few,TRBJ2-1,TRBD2,TGCGCCAGCAGCCAAGATGGACTAGCGGGGGGCGGTGGACCCTACAATGAGCAGTTCTTC,CASSQDGLAGGGGPYNEQFF
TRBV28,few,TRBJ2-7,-,TGTGCCAGCAGTTTAGCGGGCCGCTCCTACGAGCAGTACTTC,CASSLAGRSYEQYF
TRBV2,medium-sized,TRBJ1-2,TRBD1,TGTGCCAGCAGTGATCAGGGGGGGGCCTATGGCTACACCTTC,CASSDQGGAYGYTF
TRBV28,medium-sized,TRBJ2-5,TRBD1,TGTGCCAGCAGTTTATACGGACAGGGGGCGGGAGAGACCCAGTACTTC,CASSLYGQGAGETQYF
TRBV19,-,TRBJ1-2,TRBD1,TGTGCCAGTACCCCTGGGACAGGAGTCTATGGCTACACCTTC,CASTPGTGVYGYTF
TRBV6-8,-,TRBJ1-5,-,TGTGCCAGCAGAGCACTGGCCGGGGTTATCAATCAGCCCCAGCATTTT,CASRALAGVINQPQHF
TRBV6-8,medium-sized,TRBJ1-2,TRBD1,TGTGCCACAACCCCCGGGACAGGGGCTGGCTACACCTTC,CATTPGTGAGYTF
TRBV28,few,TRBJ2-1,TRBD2,TGTGCCAGCAGTTTCCCACTAGCGGCATACAATGAGCAGTTCTTC,CASSFPLAAYNEQFF
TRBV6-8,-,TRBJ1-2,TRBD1,TGTGCCAGCAGTACTCCGACAGGGTCTAGCTATGGCTACACCTTC,CASSTPTGSSYGYTF